These 9 T cell receptor beta chains were all obtained from the same sample, sequenced in a study of monozygotic twins with inflammatory bowel disease. Reprocessing the 5' RACE reads, TCRdb reports a single entry for every CDR3 protein and omits DNA. Listed are about 160,000 distinct CDR3 sequences; approximately 2.5% falls within the top ten. Source material: blood. These receptors all stem from a human donor with ulcerative colitis or Crohn's disease, or a healthy co-twin of an affected twin (not recorded which).

The rearrangement joins TRBV5-6 to TRBJ2-1; the D call from TCRdb, TRBD2, cannot be confirmed without DNA. Germline V gene lookup returns CDR1 SGHDT and CDR2 YYEEEE. This CDR3 region has 14 residues. CDR3 residues: CASSFLAGGREQFF.

The gene calls are TRBV7-2 and TRBJ2-1; the D call of TRBD2 rests on TCRdb alone, since no DNA is present to check it. The CDR3 spans 19 residues. The germline V gene encodes CDR1 SGHTA and CDR2 FQGNSA. CDR3: CASSFLAGGRQGSYNEQFF.

The genes are TRBV5-1 and TRBJ1-4. CDR1 is SGHRS, CDR2 YFSETQ, per germline. There are 13 residues in the CDR3. CDR3 sequence reads: CASSLVGNEKLFF.

The chain couples TRBV7-3 to TRBJ2-1; no DNA is available, so the TRBD1 call from TCRdb remains unchecked. Germline V gene data show CDR1 as SGHTA and CDR2 as FQGTGA. The CDR3 totals 12 residues. The CDR3 protein is CASSPPSGEQFF.

The chain joins TRBV5-1 to TRBJ2-2; the D call from TCRdb, TRBD1, cannot be confirmed without DNA. The length of the CDR3 is 15 residues. From germline, CDR1 is SGHRS and CDR2 YFSETQ. CDR3 protein: CASSFDRGRTGELFF.

The chain uses TRBV7-9 and TRBJ2-1; the D call from TCRdb, TRBD1, cannot be confirmed without DNA. CDR3 size: 15 residues. Per the germline V gene, CDR1 is SEHNR and CDR2 is FQNEAQ (reference sequence). The CDR3 reads CASSLGGPAGNEQFF.

CDR3 sequence: CASSLARLAASTQYF. The chain employs TRBV7-2 and TRBJ2-3. This CDR3 has 15 residues. CDR1 SGHTA and CDR2 FQGNSA come from the germline V gene.

J is TRBJ2-1 and V is TRBV3-1; TCRdb picks TRBD1, but there is no DNA to check that call. The CDR3 sequence is 15 residues long. Germline V gives CDR1 LGHDT, CDR2 YNNKEL (reference sequence). The CDR3 sequence: CASSQSTGEYNEQFF.

This sequence joins TRBV28 and TRBJ2-7. The CDR3 has 13 residues. The V gene's germline CDR1 is MDHEN and CDR2 SYDVKM. The CDR3 here is CASSFDMSYEQYF.